What follows describes a single T cell receptor beta chain. The data are from a study of identifying expanded T cells in peripheral blood. Generated by immunoSEQ multiplex PCR, the TCRdb table keeps only in-frame clones and is missing some. The profile covers roughly 100,000 clones, with around nine tenths appearing a single time and 3.9% taken by the ten largest. Collection occurred without any documented infections or immune events in donors. The TCR comes from a person between 18 and 75 years old in good health. Material for sequencing was blood.

The CDR3 is CASSLYEKLFF. Here the CDR3 DNA reads TGTGCCAGCAGTTTATATGAAAAACTGTTTTTT. The chain couples TRBV28 to TRBJ1-4; D unclear. Trimming took 1 base from V and 6 from J, leaving 0 bases between them. This CDR3 has 11 residues. Germline V gene data show CDR1 as MDHEN and CDR2 as SYDVKM.